The entry that follows covers one T cell receptor (beta chain) sequence. The target antigen is unknown. TCRdb keeps only in-frame clones here, not all; method: immunoSEQ multiplex PCR. The sample consists of some 320,000 clones, 70% to 90% of them appearing once. The sample originates from a study of Ad26.COV2.S vaccination and SARS-CoV-2 variants. Whole-study context: Trial arm assignment for the donor was COV1001 Ad26.COV2.S. Ad26.COV2.S given intramuscularly, once or twice 56 days apart. Study-wide results and caveats: Vaccine recipients showed a spike-specific TCR breadth that was higher than in placebo recipients.

Germline trimming cut 7 bases from V and 3 bases from J; bases unmatched to any gene: 9. This CDR3 region has 14 residues. Germline lookup yields CDR1 MDHEN and CDR2 SYDVKM. Treatment denoted: some 20 received Ad26.COV2.S at low or high dose, single or two shots; 5 received placebo; per-sample allocation not given. Day 63 after the first vaccine or placebo injection was the time point for sampling. The source of this sequence is a person aged 18-60 years who received the Ad26.COV2.S COVID-19 vaccine or a placebo. Here the sequenced sample was peripheral blood, taken in a trial of Ad26.COV2.S vaccine versus placebo. This rearrangement joins TRBV28 to TRBJ2-7, with 7 bases aligning to TRBD2. This CDR3 is CASTRRGTFYEQYF. DNA of the CDR3: TGTGCCAGCACCCGGCGGGGGACCTTCTACGAGCAGTACTTC.